This TCR beta chain was recovered during a study of blood T cells in healthy people across ages. For the second PCR, which ran for about 7 to 11 cycles, a sample-barcoded 5' primer and a J-beta primer mix were used. TCRdb reprocessed the 5' RACE reads with MiXCR, giving one entry per CDR3 protein. The data show roughly 720,000 distinct CDR3 sequences, about 55% seen once. The sequence was collected from a man at least 80 years old in good health. Material: blood.

The CDR3 loop reads CASSWTGGVSNEKLFF. As DNA, the CDR3 is TGTGCCAGCAGTTGGACAGGGGGCGTCTCTAATGAAAAACTGTTTTTT. The V call is TRBV6-5, the J call TRBJ1-4; 11 bases are shared with TRBD1. CDR1 MNHEY and CDR2 SVGAGI come from the germline V gene. The CDR3 extends over 16 amino acids. The ends lost 4 bases at V and 3 bases at J; junction bases unmatched: 4.